This TCR beta chain emerged from a study of PD-1 blockade in classical Hodgkin lymphoma. The CDR3 spans 15 residues. Germline V gene data show CDR1 as SGHRS and CDR2 as YFSETQ. The V and J ends lost 0 bases and 2 bases respectively, with 12 bases between them. Time point reported: cycle 4 day 1 (C4D1), after around six weeks of nivolumab. The patients all showed relapse after autologous stem cell transplantation, while their brentuximab vedotin exposure varied. This clone was recorded a few times. Its specificity is unknown. Generated by immunoSEQ multiplex PCR, the TCRdb table keeps only in-frame clones and is missing some. The profile shows 75,000 to 95,000 clones, about 83% of them singletons. Whole-study results and caveats: For complete responders, baseline diversity was comparable to that of newly diagnosed patients. Exclusion was the outcome for patients who began nivolumab under 1 year after ASCT. According to reports, newly diagnosed patients had lower baseline TCR diversity than healthy donors, and relapsed/refractory patients had lower baseline TCR diversity still. CD4+ TCR diversity, unlike CD8+, rose significantly by C4D1.

The chain employs TRBV5-1 and TRBJ2-7; no clear D gene. The TCR originated in a human donor with classical Hodgkin lymphoma. Here the sequenced sample was peripheral blood mononuclear cells (PBMCs), taken before the fourth cycle of nivolumab. This chain's CDR3 is CASSLAGVRAYEQYF. The CDR3 region has the DNA TGCGCCAGCAGCTTGGCCGGAGTCAGAGCCTACGAGCAGTACTTC.